These T cell receptor beta chains were read from a single sample in a study of blood T cell repertoires in COVID-19. Profiled with immunoSEQ multiplex PCR; TCRdb holds only in-frame clones, not every one. The data show approximately 90,000 clones, around 80% seen once. The source material was peripheral blood. Receptors originate from a man between 65 and 85 years old with acute or convalescent COVID-19. The CDR3 runs from the conserved cysteine through the conserved F or W. D genes are given only for firm matches. Size tells how often a clone was seen (once, few, many) or the class of an expanded clone, and some rows leave it out.

D gene,V gene,J gene,clone size,CDR3 protein,CDR3 DNA
TRBD2,TRBV7-9,TRBJ2-7,-,CASGLTSGGPSSYEQYF,TGTGCCAGCGGACTGACTAGCGGGGGCCCGAGCTCCTACGAGCAGTACTTC
TRBD1,TRBV19,TRBJ1-5,-,CASSPGQVSNQPQHF,TGTGCCAGTAGTCCCGGACAGGTTAGCAATCAGCCCCAGCATTTT
TRBD2,TRBV19,TRBJ2-1,-,CASSILAGGLGNEQFF,TGTGCCAGTAGTATATTGGCGGGGGGGCTCGGGAATGAGCAGTTCTTC
TRBD1,TRBV6-5,TRBJ1-1,-,CASSLRTGANTEAFF,TGTGCCAGCAGCCTCCGGACAGGGGCGAACACTGAAGCTTTCTTT
-,TRBV3-1/TRBV3-2,TRBJ2-2,-,CASSHQRASTGELFF,TGTGCCAGCAGCCACCAGCGAGCAAGCACCGGGGAGCTGTTTTTT
-,TRBV5-1,TRBJ1-1,-,CASSLTGTNTEAFF,TGCGCCAGCAGCTTGACAGGGACGAACACTGAAGCTTTCTTT
TRBD1,TRBV2,TRBJ2-5,-,CASSERHRGLETQYF,TGTGCCAGCAGTGAGAGGCACAGGGGTTTGGAGACCCAGTACTTC
-,TRBV19,TRBJ2-1,few,CASSIDQDLYREQFF,TGTGCCAGTAGTATAGACCAGGACTTATATAGAGAGCAGTTCTTC
-,TRBV7-2,TRBJ2-7,-,CASSLSGRISYEQYF,TGTGCCAGCAGCTTAAGCGGCAGAATCTCCTACGAGCAGTACTTC
TRBD1,TRBV10-1,TRBJ2-3,-,CASFRAHRGEDTQYF,TGCGCCAGCTTCCGGGCCCACAGGGGTGAAGATACGCAGTATTTT
-,TRBV10-3,TRBJ1-1,once,CAISGGGEDTEAFF,TGTGCCATCAGTGGAGGAGGGGAGGACACTGAAGCTTTCTTT
-,TRBV18,TRBJ1-2,-,CASSQQGSDYGYTF,TGTGCCAGCTCTCAACAGGGTTCGGACTATGGCTACACCTTC
TRBD1,TRBV5-1,TRBJ1-1,-,CASSFTTGALNTEAFF,TGCGCCAGCAGCTTTACGACAGGGGCCCTGAACACTGAAGCTTTCTTT
TRBD1,TRBV11-2,TRBJ2-3,-,CASSKIGTATDTQYF,TGTGCCAGCAGCAAGATCGGGACAGCCACAGATACGCAGTATTTT
-,TRBV6-5,TRBJ2-7,-,CASSYLSRGSYEQYF,TGTGCCAGCAGTTACCTGAGCCGGGGGTCCTACGAGCAGTACTTC
-,TRBV28,TRBJ1-2,-,CASSAPGESYGYTF,TGTGCCAGCAGCGCCCCGGGTGAATCCTATGGCTACACCTTC
-,TRBV21-1,TRBJ1-6,-,CATLIGGHNSPLHF,TGTGCCACCCTTATCGGCGGGCACAATTCACCCCTCCACTTT
-,TRBV18,TRBJ2-5,-,CASSPDRETQYF,TGTGCCAGCTCACCTGACAGGGAGACCCAGTACTTC
-,TRBV29-1,TRBJ2-7,few,CSVGKASSYEQYF,TGCAGCGTCGGGAAAGCTAGCTCCTACGAGCAGTACTTC
-,TRBV18,TRBJ1-1,-,CASSPRVGVNTEAFF,TGTGCCAGCTCACCACGGGTGGGAGTGAACACTGAAGCTTTCTTT
TRBD1,TRBV23-1,TRBJ1-1,-,CASSPKTGENTEAFF,TGCGCCAGCAGTCCTAAGACAGGGGAAAACACTGAAGCTTTCTTT
-,TRBV2,TRBJ2-3,-,CASGWAGRTDTQYF,TGTGCCAGCGGTTGGGCAGGTCGCACAGATACGCAGTATTTT
TRBD1,TRBV7-2,TRBJ1-2,few,CASSLGTGGNYGYTF,TGTGCCAGCAGCCTTGGGACAGGCGGTAACTATGGCTACACCTTC
-,TRBV18,TRBJ1-4,few,CASSPLFATNEKLFF,TGTGCCAGCTCACCACTATTTGCAACTAATGAAAAACTGTTTTTT
-,TRBV6-5,TRBJ1-3,-,CASSYSRSHSGNTIYF,TGTGCCAGCAGTTACTCCCGGTCCCACTCTGGAAACACCATATATTTT
TRBD1,TRBV10-2,TRBJ1-5,-,CASSPGQGINQPQHF,TGCGCCAGCAGTCCCGGACAGGGCATCAATCAGCCCCAGCATTTT
-,TRBV4-1,TRBJ1-4,once,CASSGRTALTNEKLFF,TGCGCCAGCAGCGGGCGGACAGCCCTAACTAATGAAAAACTGTTTTTT
TRBD1,TRBV5-1,TRBJ1-2,-,CASSRGQGDFYGYTF,TGCGCCAGCAGCAGGGGACAGGGAGATTTCTATGGCTACACCTTC
TRBD1,TRBV30,TRBJ1-6,-,CAWTRQGAGFNSPLHF,TGTGCCTGGACTAGACAGGGGGCAGGATTCAATTCACCCCTCCACTTT
-,TRBV7-8,TRBJ1-5,-,CASSLSHSNQPQHF,TGTGCCAGCAGCCTGAGTCATAGCAATCAGCCCCAGCATTTT
TRBD1,TRBV5-5,TRBJ1-4,-,CASSLAQGAIEKLFF,TGTGCCAGCAGCTTGGCCCAGGGGGCAATTGAAAAACTGTTTTTT
-,TRBV6-5,TRBJ1-1,-,CASQGGGGTEAFF,TGTGCCAGCCAGGGCGGGGGAGGGACTGAAGCTTTCTTT
-,TRBV30,TRBJ1-5,-,CAWSGLGNQPQHF,TGTGCCTGGAGTGGACTAGGCAATCAGCCCCAGCATTTT
TRBD1,TRBV6-5,TRBJ1-2,-,CASSYWTGGDYGYTF,TGTGCCAGCAGTTACTGGACAGGGGGCGACTATGGCTACACCTTC
TRBD2,TRBV5-8,TRBJ2-5,-,CASSAGTSGAQETQYF,TGTGCCAGCAGCGCCGGGACTAGCGGGGCCCAAGAGACCCAGTACTTC
-,TRBV24-1,TRBJ1-2,-,CATSTSGRDGYTF,TGTGCCACCTCGACTTCAGGCAGGGATGGCTACACCTTC
TRBD1,TRBV5-5,TRBJ1-4,once,CASSLNRGMNEKLFF,TGTGCCAGCAGCTTGAACAGGGGAATGAATGAAAAACTGTTTTTT
-,TRBV25-1,TRBJ1-1,-,CASSEYEQGNTEAFF,TGTGCCAGCAGTGAATACGAGCAGGGAAACACTGAAGCTTTCTTT
-,TRBV11-2,TRBJ2-5,-,CASSPPTAGRETQYF,TGTGCCAGCAGCCCCCCAACGGCAGGGCGAGAGACCCAGTACTTC
-,TRBV6-5,TRBJ1-5,-,CASRIRGGQPQHF,TGTGCCAGCAGGATCAGGGGCGGTCAGCCCCAGCATTTT
TRBD1,TRBV3-1/TRBV3-2,TRBJ1-3,once,CASSQGQGNTIYF,TGTGCCAGCAGCCAGGGACAGGGAAACACCATATATTTT
TRBD2,TRBV7-2,TRBJ2-3,-,CASSLWGGTDTQYF,TGTGCCAGCAGCTTATGGGGGGGGACAGATACGCAGTATTTT
-,TRBV3-1/TRBV3-2,TRBJ1-6,-,CASSQGNNSPLHF,TGTGCCAGCAGTCAGGGTAATAATTCACCCCTCCACTTT
-,TRBV11-2,TRBJ1-1,few,CASSPLRGSNTEAFF,TGTGCCAGCAGCCCCTTACGGGGTTCGAACACTGAAGCTTTCTTT
-,TRBV18,TRBJ1-2,-,CASSPNSSPTGGYTF,TGTGCCAGCTCACCGAATTCTTCCCCAACGGGTGGCTACACCTTC
-,TRBV6-1,TRBJ1-5,-,CASSAPGLESNQPQHF,TGTGCCAGCAGTGCCCCCGGCCTGGAGAGCAATCAGCCCCAGCATTTT
-,TRBV10-3,TRBJ2-3,once,CAISESLGRSTDTQYF,TGTGCCATCAGTGAGTCCCTGGGGAGAAGCACAGATACGCAGTATTTT
TRBD1,TRBV3-1/TRBV3-2,TRBJ1-2,few,CASSQTGGRGYTF,TGTGCCAGCAGCCAAACAGGGGGCCGTGGCTACACCTTC
-,TRBV6-1,TRBJ1-1,-,CASSEVRGLGAFF,TGTGCCAGCAGTGAGGTCAGGGGCCTTGGGGCTTTCTTT
-,TRBV5-6,TRBJ1-3,-,CASSFGLEGNTIYF,TGTGCCAGCAGCTTCGGACTGGAGGGAAACACCATATATTTT
-,TRBV7-9,TRBJ1-1,-,CASTKTGGLNTEAFF,TGTGCCAGCACCAAAACGGGGGGGTTGAACACTGAAGCTTTCTTT
-,TRBV3-1/TRBV3-2,TRBJ2-5,-,CASSQDWRVGETQYF,TGTGCCAGCAGCCAAGATTGGCGGGTGGGAGAGACCCAGTACTTC
TRBD1,TRBV5-1,TRBJ2-1,once,CASSLDGQGGNEQFF,TGCGCCAGCAGCTTGGATGGACAGGGGGGCAATGAGCAGTTCTTC
-,TRBV10-3,TRBJ2-6,-,CAISERGNGANVLTF,TGTGCCATCAGTGAGCGGGGAAATGGGGCCAACGTCCTGACTTTC
-,TRBV6-5,TRBJ1-1,-,CASSRGGNTEAFF,TGTGCCAGCAGTCGGGGGGGGAACACTGAAGCTTTCTTT
-,TRBV5-4,TRBJ2-3,once,CASSLDQVSTDTQYF,TGTGCCAGCAGCTTGGACCAGGTTAGCACAGATACGCAGTATTTT